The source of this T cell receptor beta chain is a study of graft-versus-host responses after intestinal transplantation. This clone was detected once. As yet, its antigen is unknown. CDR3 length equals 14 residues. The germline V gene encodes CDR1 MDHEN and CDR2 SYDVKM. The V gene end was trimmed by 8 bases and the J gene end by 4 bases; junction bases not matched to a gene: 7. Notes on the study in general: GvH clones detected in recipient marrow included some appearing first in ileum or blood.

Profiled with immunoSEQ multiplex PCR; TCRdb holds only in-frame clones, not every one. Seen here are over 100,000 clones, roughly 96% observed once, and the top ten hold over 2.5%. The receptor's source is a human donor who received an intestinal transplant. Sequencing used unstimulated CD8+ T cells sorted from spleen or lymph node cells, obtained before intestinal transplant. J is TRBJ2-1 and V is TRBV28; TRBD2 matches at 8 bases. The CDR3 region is CASGREGPYNEQFF. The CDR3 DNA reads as TGTGCCAGCGGTCGGGAGGGCCCGTACAATGAGCAGTTCTTC.